Below, 10 T cell receptor beta chains from the same sample are listed, as sequenced in a study of blood T cell repertoires in COVID-19. Method: immunoSEQ multiplex PCR; TCRdb's copy keeps in-frame clones and lacks some. Of roughly 85,000 clones detected, roughly 90% appear once; the ten largest clones hold 27%. Sample: peripheral blood. The receptor source for this set is a man between 50 and 59 years old with active or convalescent COVID-19.

The genes are TRBV7-8 and TRBJ2-1; 9 bases fit TRBD1. Trimming cost V 4 bases and J 2 bases; bases outside gene matches: 6. The CDR3 is made up of 16 amino acids. From germline, CDR1 is SGHVS and CDR2 FQNEAQ. The CDR3 is CASSSWDREPYNEQFF. In DNA, the CDR3 is TGTGCCAGCAGCTCCTGGGACAGGGAACCCTACAATGAGCAGTTCTTC.

The V and J genes are TRBV5-1 and TRBJ2-7; 10 positions agree with TRBD1. The length of the CDR3 is 14 residues. Trimming removed 7 bases from V and 7 bases from J; junction bases left unmatched: 11. The V gene's germline CDR1 is SGHRS and CDR2 YFSETQ. The CDR3 reads CASEPGQGNREQYF. CDR3 DNA: TGCGCCAGCGAACCGGGACAGGGGAATCGTGAGCAGTACTTC.

The chain couples TRBV5-1 to TRBJ2-3; D might be TRBD1 (6 bases). Germline CDR1 and CDR2: SGHRS and YFSETQ. Trimming shortened V by 4 bases and J by 4 bases, and 13 bases separated the two germline ends. CDR3 length: 14 amino acids. CDR3 in DNA: TGCGCCAGCAGCCAGCCAGGGGCCCCAGATACGCAGTATTTT. It yields the protein CASSQPGAPDTQYF. Drawing the rest from reference TRBV5-1 and TRBJ2-3, the complete variable domain is KAGVTQTPRYLIKTRGQQVTLSCSPISGHRSVSWYQQTPGQGLQFLFEYFSETQRNKGNFPGRFSGRQFSNSRSEMNVSTLELGDSALYLCASSQPGAPDTQYFGPGTRLTVL.

The rearrangement links TRBV4-2 to TRBJ1-3, with D uncertain. The CDR3 is 16 residues long. Trimming removed 0 bases from V and 0 bases from J, with 9 bases in between. In germline, CDR1 is LGHNA, CDR2 YNFKEQ. CDR3 sequence: CASSQDPESSGNTIYF. Here the CDR3 DNA reads TGTGCCAGCAGCCAAGATCCGGAGAGCTCTGGAAACACCATATATTTT.

The rearrangement uses TRBV2 and TRBJ2-2; TRBD1 aligns across 8 bases. The V gene's germline CDR1 is SNHLY and CDR2 FYNNEI. Germline trimming cut 7 bases from V and 0 bases from J; bases unmatched to any gene: 7. The CDR3 has 16 residues. In DNA form, the CDR3 reads TGTGCCAGCAAAAAAACGGGACAGGCGAACACCGGGGAGCTGTTTTTT. This encodes CASKKTGQANTGELFF.

Written as DNA, the CDR3 is TGTGCCAGCAGCCCAGGGGATCAGCCCCAGCATTTT. Translating it yields CASSPGDQPQHF. This sequence joins TRBV7-8 and TRBJ1-5; perhaps TRBD1 as D (6 bases). V lost 5 bases and J 5 bases, leaving 7 bases between the germline ends. Germline assignment: CDR1 SGHVS and CDR2 FQNEAQ. CDR3 length: 12 residues. Full variable domain (rest looked up from reference TRBV7-8 and TRBJ1-5): GAGVSQSPRYKVAKRGQDVALRCDPISGHVSLFWYQQALGQGPEFLTYFQNEAQLDKSGLPSDRFFAERPEGSVSTLKIQRTQQEDSAVYLCASSPGDQPQHFGDGTRLSIL.

The chain uses TRBV3-1 (or the pseudogene TRBV3-2) and TRBJ2-7, with TRBD2 matching 11 bases. With V trimmed by 0 bases and J by 4 bases, 2 bases remained unmatched. The CDR3 runs 15 residues. In germline, CDR1 is LGHDT, CDR2 YNNKEL (reference sequence). This CDR3 reads CASSQDLAGGYEQYF. The CDR3 DNA reads TGTGCCAGCAGCCAAGATCTAGCGGGAGGTTACGAGCAGTACTTC.

This clone has a single count. The V call is TRBV5-1, the J call TRBJ1-1; 8 nucleotides align to TRBD1. J was trimmed by 5 bases and V by 4 bases; bases with no gene match: 10. CDR3 size: 15 residues. The V gene's germline CDR1 is SGHRS and CDR2 YFSETQ. The CDR3 loop reads CASSTEGQVGTEAFF. The CDR3 nucleotides read TGCGCCAGCAGCACCGAGGGACAGGTCGGGACTGAAGCTTTCTTT.

This sequence joins TRBV24-1 and TRBJ2-5; D is possibly TRBD1 (6 bases). This CDR3 contains 14 residues. Looked up from germline, CDR1 is KGHDR and CDR2 is SFDVKD. V was clipped by 3 bases and J by 3 bases, with 10 bases between them. The CDR3 DNA is TGTGCCACCAGTGATCCAAGGGGGAAAGAGACCCAGTACTTC. Amino acid sequence: CATSDPRGKETQYF.

V and J are TRBV25-1 and TRBJ2-1, with D unresolved. Germline assignment: CDR1 MGHDK and CDR2 SYGVNS. The CDR3 covers 14 residues. The germline V and J ends were trimmed by 3 bases and 3 bases, with 9 bases remaining between them. The chain's CDR3 is CASSDPGDYNEQFF. CDR3 DNA sequence: TGTGCCAGCAGTGATCCCGGAGACTACAATGAGCAGTTCTTC.